The table lists the clone carrying this TCR beta chain with a few counts. These data come from a study of blood T cells in healthy people across ages. A J-beta primer mix and a sample-barcoded 5' primer were used in a second PCR of about 7 to 12 cycles. Tags on each cDNA molecule came from a template-switch adaptor with 12 random nucleotides. TCRdb ran MiXCR on the 5' RACE reads and lists one entry per CDR3 protein. The sample records hundreds of thousands of distinct CDR3 sequences, 24% being singletons. The CDR3 runs to 13 residues. Trimming removed 6 bases from V and 4 bases from J, with 12 bases in between. CDR1 is DFQATT, CDR2 SNEGSKA, per germline (reference sequence). The same sample was also studied in work on T cells of mothers and their children.

The sample comprised blood. The genes are TRBV20-1 and TRBJ1-4, with D hard to call. This sequence was found in a boy between 5 and 17 years old in good health. For the CDR3, the DNA is TGCAGTGCCACCCGGGGTCTTAATGAAAAACTGTTTTTT. Protein product: CSATRGLNEKLFF.